The 10 T cell receptor beta chains in this list originate from one sample, sequenced in a study of immune characterization of retroperitoneal liposarcoma. TCRdb itself ran the PCR reads through MiXCR, one entry per CDR3 protein. This sample carries about 11,000 distinct CDR3 sequences, over 45% of them seen once, and the ten largest clones take over 9.5%. Sequenced sample: tumor tissue. The receptors were sampled from a female donor with retroperitoneal liposarcoma.

The genes are TRBV27 and TRBJ2-5; TRBD2 is a possible D gene (5 bases). The CDR3 covers 13 residues. The V end was cut by 5 bases, the J end by 9 bases, with 16 bases between. Germline values: CDR1 MNHEY, CDR2 SMNVEV (reference sequence). Here the CDR3 DNA reads TGTGCCAGCAGTGAAAGTTTAGGAGGAGCCCAGTACTTC. This sequence encodes CASSESLGGAQYF.

The CDR3 region is CASSPGQRTDTQYF. The CDR3 DNA sequence: TGCGCCAGCAGCCCGGGACAGCGCACAGATACGCAGTATTTT. The chain recombines TRBV10-1 with TRBJ2-3, with TRBD1 identical over 7 bases. Trimming cost V 6 bases and J 1 base; bases outside gene matches: 4. The germline gives CDR1 WNHNN, CDR2 SYGVQD (reference sequence). There are 14 residues in the CDR3.

Here the CDR3 reads CASSESRTGGLGEKLFF. The CDR3 bases are TGCGCCAGCAGTGAGTCACGGACAGGGGGCTTGGGTGAAAAACTGTTTTTT. The chain joins TRBV10-1 to TRBJ1-4, with 11 positions matching TRBD1. CDR1 and CDR2 from the germline V gene are WNHNN and SYGVQD (reference sequence). The V and J ends lost 0 bases and 7 bases, in that order; junction bases with no gene match: 7. The CDR3 runs 17 residues.

The chain carries TRBV7-6 and TRBJ2-1; D gene uncertain. Germline CDR1 SGHVS, CDR2 FNYEAQ. Trimming cost V 1 base and J 10 bases, with 14 bases left between them. The CDR3 extends over 14 amino acids. This CDR3 is CASSLEVQFAEQFF. The CDR3 DNA follows: TGTGCCAGCAGCTTAGAAGTCCAGTTCGCCGAGCAGTTCTTC.

The rearrangement joins TRBV5-5 to TRBJ2-6; 9 nucleotides match TRBD1. V shed 4 bases, J shed 0 bases, and the junction held 8 bases outside the gene matches. The germline V gene has CDR1 SGHKS and CDR2 YYEKEE (reference sequence). The CDR3 covers 18 residues. CDR3 residues: CASSPRTGASSGANVLTF. The CDR3 DNA reads TGTGCCAGCAGCCCCAGGACAGGGGCCAGCTCTGGGGCCAACGTCCTGACTTTC.

This chain's CDR3 is CATGLAGYEQFF. CDR3 sequence (DNA): TGTGCCACGGGACTAGCGGGATATGAGCAGTTCTTC. V and J are TRBV24-1 and TRBJ2-5; 13 bases are shared with TRBD2. The J call may be in error: the DNA end matches TRBJ2-1 better. CDR3 length: 12 residues. The germline gives CDR1 KGHDR, CDR2 SFDVKD.

With respect to this clonotype: Sequence at one end of the junction differs from germline and may be a read error. The CDR3 loop is CASGVGPVFEQCF. The CDR3 nucleotides read TGCGCCAGCGGTGTAGGTCCGGTCTTTGAGCAGTGCTTC. This chain joins TRBV10-1 and TRBJ2-5; D call uncertain. The length of the CDR3 is 13 residues. CDR1 and CDR2 from the germline V gene are WNHNN and SYGVQD (reference sequence).

This clonotype ranks as medium-sized. The V and J genes are TRBV6-1 and TRBJ2-1; D is uncertain. The end of the DNA is better explained by TRBJ2-7, so the J call may be wrong. CDR1 and CDR2 (germline): MNHNS, SASEGT. CDR3 length equals 14 residues. The DNA of the CDR3 is TGTGCCAGCAAGTGGAACGACGGTACCTACGAGCAGTACTTC. It translates to CASKWNDGTYEQYF.

The chain combines TRBV27 with TRBJ2-3; 7 bases line up with TRBD2. With V trimmed by 5 bases and J by 6 bases, 8 bases remained unmatched. CDR1 MNHEY and CDR2 SMNVEV come from the germline V gene (reference sequence). The CDR3 consists of 14 residues. In DNA, the CDR3 is TGTGCCAGCAGTACCCCGGGGAGGGATGATACGCAGTATTTT. It is translated as CASSTPGRDDTQYF.

This clonotype counts as medium-sized (0.01 to 0.1%). The chain is built from TRBV12-3 or TRBV12-4 and TRBJ2-5; TRBD2 matches at 8 bases. This CDR3 is built from 15 residues. With 3 bases clipped from V and 11 bases from J, the junction kept 14 bases outside the gene matches. CDR3 coding DNA: TGTGCCAGCAGTTTCATAACTAGCGGCTACAATGAGCAGTACTTC. Translated: CASSFITSGYNEQYF.